These 17 T cell receptor beta chains came from one sample sequenced in a study of blood T cells in healthy people across ages. It was with a sample-barcoded 5' primer and a J-beta primer mix that a second PCR of roughly 6 to 12 cycles was run. TCRdb independently ran MiXCR on the 5' RACE reads; one entry per CDR3 protein. The profile shows roughly 1,300,000 distinct CDR3 sequences, 59% of them singletons. Sequencing input: blood. The receptors were gathered from a man aged 18 to 30 in good health.

The chain's CDR3 is CSADRDLGTDTQYF. DNA for the CDR3: TGCAGTGCTGACCGGGACTTGGGCACAGATACGCAGTATTTT. The chain carries TRBV20-1 and TRBJ2-3; D possibly corresponds to TRBD2 (6 bases). This CDR3 comprises 14 residues. Deletions cut 5 bases from V and 1 base from J, with 13 bases between. Germline loops: CDR1 DFQATT, CDR2 SNEGSKA (reference sequence).

The chain is built from TRBV3-1 and TRBJ1-1; unclear D gene. The CDR3 totals 14 residues. Germline loops: CDR1 LGHDT, CDR2 YNNKEL (reference sequence). Trimming took 4 bases from V and 4 from J, leaving 13 bases between them. The CDR3 here is CASSRGPPGTEAFF. The CDR3 coding sequence is TGTGCCAGCAGCCGGGGTCCGCCGGGCACTGAAGCTTTCTTT.

A note on this clonotype: The junction departs from the called germline gene at one end, perhaps through a read error. V is TRBV4-3 and J is TRBJ2-7, with 7 bases that match TRBD1. Germline V gene sequence: CDR1 LGHNA, CDR2 YSLEER. CDR3 length equals 15 residues. The chain's CDR3 is CAGSQDRTGAYEQYF. The CDR3 DNA follows: TGCGCCGGCAGCCAAGATAGAACAGGGGCCTACGAGCAGTACTTC.

The J gene is TRBJ2-7, the V gene TRBV4-3; the D gene is possibly TRBD1 (6 bases). From germline, CDR1 is LGHNA and CDR2 YSLEER. The CDR3 totals 15 residues. V was pared by 3 bases and J by 5 bases, with 17 bases between. This CDR3 reads CASSHRSTGSHEQYF. CDR3 nucleotide sequence: TGCGCCAGCAGCCATCGCTCGACAGGATCCCACGAGCAGTACTTC.

The chain couples TRBV29-1 to TRBJ1-2; no definite D call. Trimming cost V 0 bases and J 5 bases, with 13 bases left between them. The CDR3 contains 14 residues. Germline-derived CDR1 and CDR2 are SQVTM and ANQGSEA. The DNA for the CDR3 is TGCAGCGTTGAAGATCAGAGACAACTTTATGGCTACACCTTC. Translated, it gives CSVEDQRQLYGYTF.

This clonotype came up a few times. The chain joins TRBV13 to TRBJ1-4; perhaps TRBD1 as D (5 bases). This CDR3 region has 14 residues. The germline V gene encodes CDR1 PRHDT and CDR2 FYEKMQ (reference sequence). The V end was cut by 3 bases, the J end by 6 bases, with 11 bases between. The CDR3 DNA sequence: TGTGCCAGCAGCTTGGGGCAGATCTATGAAAAACTGTTTTTT. Its translation is CASSLGQIYEKLFF.

CDR3 sequence reads: CASSQAWGAEGEQFF. The CDR3 coding sequence is TGTGCCAGCAGCCAAGCGTGGGGAGCTGAAGGTGAGCAGTTCTTC. The J gene is TRBJ2-1, the V gene TRBV4-2, with a possible D match to TRBD2 (5 bases). V was shortened by 1 base and J by 9 bases, with 16 bases between the two germline ends. The CDR3 has 15 residues. CDR1 is LGHNA, CDR2 YNFKEQ, per germline.

This clonotype was seen more than once but under ten times. This rearrangement joins TRBV10-3 to TRBJ2-5; TRBD1 matches 8 bases. Per germline, CDR1 ENHRY and CDR2 SYGVKD. The CDR3 has 18 amino acids. V was pared by 0 bases and J by 3 bases, with 12 bases of the junction left unmatched. This CDR3 reads CAISESGQGGAAKETQYF. The CDR3 coding sequence is TGTGCCATCAGTGAGTCTGGACAGGGTGGGGCCGCAAAAGAGACCCAGTACTTC.

The chain joins TRBV15 to TRBJ2-7; 7 bases map to TRBD1. Germline V lookup: CDR1 LNHNV, CDR2 YYDKDF (reference sequence). This CDR3 has 15 residues. Unmatched junction bases numbered 7, after V lost 3 bases and J lost 2 bases. The CDR3 nucleotides are TGTGCCACCAGCAGGTTCAGGGGGAATCCCTACGAGCAGTACTTC. Translation gives CATSRFRGNPYEQYF.

A note on this clonotype: One end of the junction varies from germline; a read error may be responsible. The J gene is TRBJ1-5, the V gene TRBV20-1; 7 bases fit TRBD1. CDR3 length: 12 amino acids. In germline, CDR1 is DFQATT, CDR2 SNEGSKA (reference sequence). The CDR3 DNA reads TGCGGTGCCCTAGGGGGCAATCAGCCCCAACATTTT. This gives the protein CGALGGNQPQHF.

This clonotype was seen only a few times. One end of the junction is discordant with germline, which a read error may explain. The V gene is TRBV7-2, the J gene TRBJ1-1; D is ambiguous. The CDR3 is 13 residues long. Per germline, CDR1 SGHTA and CDR2 FQGNSA. As DNA, the CDR3 is TGTGCCGGCAGCGATGGACTTTTCACTGAAGCTTTCTTT. The encoded protein is CAGSDGLFTEAFF.

The chain carries TRBV7-9 and TRBJ2-5, with 11 bases lining up with TRBD2. The V and J ends lost 5 bases and 10 bases, in that order; junction bases with no gene match: 12. Looked up from germline, CDR1 is SEHNR and CDR2 is FQNEAQ (reference sequence). The CDR3 has 15 residues. CDR3 sequence reads: CASSLSGRAPLNQYF. Here the CDR3 DNA reads TGTGCCAGCAGCCTTAGCGGGAGGGCCCCCTTGAACCAGTACTTC.

V is TRBV4-1 and J is TRBJ2-5, with D perhaps matching TRBD1 or TRBD2 (5 bases each). CDR1 and CDR2 from the germline V gene are MGHRA and YSYEKL. There are 15 residues in the CDR3. Trimming removed 1 base at V and 3 bases at J, with 12 bases between. The CDR3 nucleotides read TGCGCCAGCAGCCAAGCCGGGACCTCGAAAGAGACCCAGTACTTC. Protein sequence: CASSQAGTSKETQYF.

The chain has TRBV7-9 and TRBJ2-2; perhaps D is TRBD1 or TRBD2 (5 bases each). Deletions cut 5 bases from V and 1 base from J, with 14 bases between. In germline, CDR1 is SEHNR, CDR2 FQNEAQ (reference sequence). The CDR3 covers 16 residues. CDR3 sequence (DNA): TGTGCCAGCAGCCCCCTGGGACCGCAGAACACCGGGGAGCTGTTTTTT. Translating it yields CASSPLGPQNTGELFF.

The sample holds one count of this clonotype. The chain joins TRBV3-1 to TRBJ2-5; a weak D match, TRBD2 (6 bases). The CDR3 consists of 13 residues. CDR1 is LGHDT, CDR2 YNNKEL, per germline (reference sequence). Trimming cost V 7 bases and J 1 base, with 10 bases left between them. The CDR3 coding sequence is TGTGCCAGCAAAGCGGGTCGCCAAGAGACCCAGTACTTC. This gives the protein CASKAGRQETQYF.

The V call is TRBV29-1, the J call TRBJ2-1; TRBD2 might be the D (7 bases). The CDR3 is made up of 12 amino acids. CDR1 and CDR2 from the germline V gene are SQVTM and ANQGSEA. The V gene lost 7 bases and the J gene lost 8 bases, with 15 bases spanning the gap. The CDR3 DNA sequence: TGCAGCGCCAAAGGGGGGGGACATGAGCAGTTCTTC. It specifies CSAKGGGHEQFF.

The chain uses TRBV21-1 and TRBJ2-5; TRBD1, the table's D call, lacks a check against the DNA. The DNA end favors TRBJ2-7, so the J call may be wrong. TRBV21-1 is termed a pseudogene. This CDR3 spans 15 amino acids. The CDR3 region is CACSEDRGHSYEQYF. The CDR3 bases are TGTGCCTGCAGCGAAGACAGGGGGCACTCCTACGAGCAGTACTTC.